The 3 T cell receptor beta chains presented below share a single source sample, sequenced in a study of blood T cell repertoires in COVID-19. Libraries were prepared by immunoSEQ multiplex PCR; TCRdb keeps only in-frame clonotypes and omits some of them. This table has fewer than 350,000 clones, less than 85% appearing once. Sample: PBMCs or T cells enriched from blood (not recorded which). The origin of the receptors is a woman in her thirties who had been exposed to COVID-19.

This chain connects TRBV19 to TRBJ2-7, with TRBD1 matching 9 bases. This CDR3 is 14 amino acids long. From germline, CDR1 is LNHDA and CDR2 SQIVND (reference sequence). V was clipped by 5 bases and J by 5 bases; unmatched bases: 7. The CDR3 region has the DNA TGTGCCAGTAGTGAGACAGGGGGGAAGGACGAGCAGTACTTC. Translation: CASSETGGKDEQYF.

This clone was picked up a small number of times. The chain employs TRBV19 and TRBJ1-2, with TRBD1 as a possible D gene (5 bases). CDR3 length: 14 amino acids. Deletions cut 4 bases from V and 0 bases from J, with 9 bases between. Germline values: CDR1 LNHDA, CDR2 SQIVND (reference sequence). The CDR3 spells CASSTVDTNYGYTF. CDR3 coding DNA: TGTGCCAGTAGTACCGTGGACACTAACTATGGCTACACCTTC.

This CDR3 reads CASSQAQQATNEKLFF. CDR3 sequence (DNA): TGTGCCAGCAGCCAAGCCCAACAGGCAACTAATGAAAAACTGTTTTTT. The chain recombines TRBV4-2 with TRBJ1-4, with D possibly TRBD1 on 5 matching bases. The V gene lost 1 base and the J gene lost 0 bases, with 9 bases spanning the gap. The CDR3 has 16 residues. Germline V gives CDR1 LGHNA, CDR2 YNFKEQ.